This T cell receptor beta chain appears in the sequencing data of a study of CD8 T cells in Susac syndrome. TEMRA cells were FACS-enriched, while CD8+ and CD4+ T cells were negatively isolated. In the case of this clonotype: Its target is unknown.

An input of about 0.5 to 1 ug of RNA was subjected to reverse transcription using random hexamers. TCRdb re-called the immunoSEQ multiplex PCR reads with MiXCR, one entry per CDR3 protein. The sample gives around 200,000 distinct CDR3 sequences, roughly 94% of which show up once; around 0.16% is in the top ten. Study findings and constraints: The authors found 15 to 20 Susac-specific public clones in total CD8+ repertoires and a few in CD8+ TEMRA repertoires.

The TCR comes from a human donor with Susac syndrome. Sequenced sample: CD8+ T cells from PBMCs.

The CDR3 DNA reads as TGTGCCTGGAGTGTCGGCGGGGGGGCGGATGAGCAGTTCTTC. Protein product: CAWSVGGGADEQFF. The chain has TRBV30 and TRBJ2-1, with TRBD2 matching over 9 bases. The trim removed 0 bases at V and 8 bases at J, leaving 5 bases unmatched. Germline CDR1 GTSNPN, CDR2 SVGIG (reference sequence). The CDR3 has 14 amino acids.